The 25 T cell receptor beta chains listed next were all sequenced from one sample in a study of PD-1 blockade in classical Hodgkin lymphoma. Patients all relapsed after autologous stem cell transplantation, and there was variation in brentuximab vedotin exposure. Some clones are missing from TCRdb's copy, which holds only in-frame ones; the method was immunoSEQ multiplex PCR. The sample yields more than 55,000 clones, about 88% seen once. The material sequenced was peripheral blood mononuclear cells (PBMCs), taken before the second cycle of nivolumab. These receptors were taken from a human donor with classical Hodgkin lymphoma.

This rearrangement joins TRBV4-2 to TRBJ1-1, with 7 nucleotides matching TRBD1. The CDR3 consists of 15 residues. V gave up 3 bases and J gave up 0 bases; unmatched junction bases: 4. The germline V gene encodes CDR1 LGHNA and CDR2 YNFKEQ. The CDR3 DNA reads TGTGCCAGCAGCCAGGAGGGACAGCTGAACACTGAAGCTTTCTTT. It translates to CASSQEGQLNTEAFF.

CDR3 residues: CASSWNRGGEAFF. CDR3 bases: TGTGCCAGCAGTTGGAACAGGGGTGGTGAAGCTTTCTTT. The V gene is TRBV6-5, the J gene TRBJ1-1; 7 nucleotides match TRBD1. Germline assignment: CDR1 MNHEY and CDR2 SVGAGI. The junction had 6 bases not matched to a gene; V was cut back by 4 bases and J by 7 bases. The CDR3 runs 13 residues.

The V and J genes are TRBV7-9 and TRBJ2-3; D remains unclear. CDR3 size: 12 residues. From germline, CDR1 is SEHNR and CDR2 FQNEAQ (reference sequence). Deletions cut 5 bases from V and 2 bases from J, with 5 bases between. The CDR3 spells CASSPNTDTQYF. CDR3 in DNA: TGTGCCAGCAGCCCTAACACAGATACGCAGTATTTT.

This chain connects TRBV7-6 to TRBJ1-5, with 9 bases lining up with TRBD1. V dropped 5 bases and J dropped 4; count of bases not matched to a gene: 6. The CDR3 has 15 amino acids. Germline V gene data show CDR1 as SGHVS and CDR2 as FNYEAQ. The DNA of the CDR3 is TGTGCCAGCAGCGCCCGGACAGGGGCAAATCAGCCCCAGCATTTT. Its protein product is CASSARTGANQPQHF.

The chain uses TRBV7-8 and TRBJ2-1, with TRBD2 matching 7 bases. The CDR3 has 16 amino acids. Germline CDR1 SGHVS, CDR2 FQNEAQ. Trimming cost V 5 bases and J 0 bases; bases outside gene matches: 7. The CDR3 is CASSHQRGDSYNEQFF. CDR3 nucleotides: TGTGCCAGCAGCCACCAGCGGGGCGACTCCTACAATGAGCAGTTCTTC. Full variable domain (remainder filled in from reference TRBV7-8 and TRBJ2-1): GAGVSQSPRYKVAKRGQDVALRCDPISGHVSLFWYQQALGQGPEFLTYFQNEAQLDKSGLPSDRFFAERPEGSVSTLKIQRTQQEDSAVYLCASSHQRGDSYNEQFFGPGTRLTVL.

This chain links TRBV27 with TRBJ2-5, with TRBD2 matching 8 bases. Per the germline V gene, CDR1 is MNHEY and CDR2 is SMNVEV (reference sequence). Losses at the gene ends were 2 bases for V and 5 bases for J; bases not matched to a gene: 7. This CDR3 is 15 amino acids long. For the CDR3, the DNA is TGTGCCAGCAGTTTAATCGGGGGGGGCCTGGAGACCCAGTACTTC. This gives the protein CASSLIGGGLETQYF.

V is TRBV5-1 and J is TRBJ2-2; D remains ambiguous. Trimming shortened V by 0 bases and J by 7 bases, and 4 bases separated the two germline ends. Germline loops: CDR1 SGHRS, CDR2 YFSETQ. The CDR3 runs 12 residues. CDR3 protein: CASSLDVGELFF. Here the CDR3 DNA reads TGCGCCAGCAGCTTGGATGTCGGGGAGCTGTTTTTT.

This clone was detected only once. The chain uses TRBV7-9 and TRBJ2-1, with 8 bases fitting TRBD2. Trimming took 3 bases from V and 8 from J; bases not matched to a gene: 15. Germline V gene lookup returns CDR1 SEHNR and CDR2 FQNEAQ (reference sequence). CDR3 length: 17 residues. CDR3 residues: CASSLWRGGWIVDEQFF. The DNA for the CDR3 is TGTGCCAGCAGCTTGTGGCGCGGGGGGTGGATAGTCGATGAGCAGTTCTTC. Combining the CDR3 with reference TRBV7-9 and TRBJ2-1 gives the whole variable domain DTGVSQNPRHKITKRGQNVTFRCDPISEHNRLYWYRQTLGQGPEFLTYFQNEAQLEKSRLLSDRFSAERPKGSFSTLEIQRTEQGDSAMYLCASSLWRGGWIVDEQFFGPGTRLTVL.

The genes are TRBV5-4 and TRBJ1-3; TRBD1 aligns across 8 bases. There are 15 residues in the CDR3. The trim removed 3 bases at V and 2 bases at J, leaving 4 bases unmatched. Germline assignment: CDR1 SGHNT and CDR2 YYREEE (reference sequence). The CDR3 coding sequence is TGTGCCAGCAGCTCCTCGACAGGGGCTGGAAACACCATATATTTT. This codes for CASSSSTGAGNTIYF.

The J gene is TRBJ2-7, the V gene TRBV4-1; TRBD2 might be the D (5 bases). Deletions cut 0 bases from V and 3 bases from J, with 6 bases between. The CDR3 has 13 residues. The germline V gene has CDR1 MGHRA and CDR2 YSYEKL. The CDR3 region is CASSQDRGYEQYF. In DNA, the CDR3 is TGCGCCAGCAGCCAAGATCGGGGCTACGAGCAGTACTTC.

The rearrangement uses TRBV12-5 and TRBJ1-2, with TRBD1 as a possible D gene (6 bases). CDR1 LGHNT and CDR2 FRNRAP come from the germline V gene. The CDR3 is 13 residues long. Trimming shortened V by 5 bases and J by 8 bases, and 15 bases separated the two germline ends. The CDR3 spells CASGPPGEGGYTF. The CDR3 nucleotides are TGTGCTAGTGGTCCCCCAGGGGAGGGCGGCTACACCTTC.

This chain uses TRBV27 with TRBJ2-6; D not certain. V lost 6 bases, J lost 3 bases, and 12 bases lay in between. Germline CDR1 MNHEY, CDR2 SMNVEV (reference sequence). The CDR3 sequence is 15 residues long. CDR3 residues: CASRPLGGGANVLTF. The CDR3 DNA reads as TGTGCCAGCAGACCGCTGGGTGGTGGGGCCAACGTCCTGACTTTC.

This clone appeared once. The V and J genes are TRBV7-9 and TRBJ2-3; D is unclear. V shed 4 bases and J shed 5 bases, with 10 bases lying between them. The length of the CDR3 is 13 residues. The V gene's germline CDR1 is SEHNR and CDR2 FQNEAQ (reference sequence). DNA for the CDR3: TGTGCCAGCAGCTCGGACGGTGGAGATACGCAGTATTTT. Its protein product is CASSSDGGDTQYF.

This sequence joins TRBV12-5 and TRBJ1-5, with a weak D call TRBD1 (5 bases). CDR1 LGHNT and CDR2 FRNRAP come from the germline V gene. This CDR3 is built from 15 residues. Trimming cost V 2 bases and J 3 bases, with 11 bases left between them. The DNA for the CDR3 is TGTGCTAGTGGTTTGCGAGACAGATCCAATCAGCCCCAGCATTTT. Protein: CASGLRDRSNQPQHF. The whole variable domain, filled in from reference TRBV12-5 and TRBJ1-5, reads DARVTQTPRHKVTEMGQEVTMRCQPILGHNTVFWYRQTMMQGLELLAYFRNRAPLDDSGMPKDRFSAEMPDATLATLKIQPSEPRDSAVYFCASGLRDRSNQPQHFGDGTRLSIL.

CDR3 residues: CASSPLGGGWAKNIQYF. CDR3 DNA: TGTGCCAGCAGCCCACTCGGAGGGGGCTGGGCCAAAAACATTCAGTACTTC. The genes are TRBV28 and TRBJ2-4; perhaps TRBD1 as D (7 bases). This CDR3 is 17 amino acids long. Germline lookup yields CDR1 MDHEN and CDR2 SYDVKM. Trimming left V 6 bases short and J 1 base short, with 19 bases between.

This clone was seen only a few times. The rearrangement uses TRBV30 and TRBJ1-1; 9 bases map to TRBD1. V was clipped by 4 bases and J by 4 bases; unmatched bases: 4. The germline gives CDR1 GTSNPN, CDR2 SVGIG (reference sequence). The CDR3 length is 13 residues. CDR3 loop: CAWNEQGATEAFF. The CDR3, as DNA: TGTGCCTGGAACGAACAGGGGGCCACTGAAGCTTTCTTT.

The V call is TRBV6-1, the J call TRBJ2-3; no clear D. V was clipped by 4 bases and J by 0 bases, with 11 bases between them. CDR1 and CDR2 (germline): MNHNS, SASEGT. The CDR3 spans 15 residues. The CDR3 bases are TGTGCCAGCAGTGTTGCAGGCCCTAGCACAGATACGCAGTATTTT. Amino acid sequence: CASSVAGPSTDTQYF.

V gene TRBV9 combines with J gene TRBJ1-2, with 7 bases matching TRBD1. Looked up from germline, CDR1 is SGDLS and CDR2 is YYNGEE. The CDR3 consists of 14 residues. V lost 0 bases, J lost 6 bases, and 5 bases stayed unmatched. CDR3 loop: CASSVATGLDGYTF. CDR3 in DNA: TGTGCCAGCAGCGTAGCGACAGGGCTAGATGGCTACACCTTC. Full variable domain (remainder filled in from reference TRBV9 and TRBJ1-2): DSGVTQTPKHLITATGQRVTLRCSPRSGDLSVYWYQQSLDQGLQFLIQYYNGEERAKGNILERFSAQQFPDLHSELNLSSLELGDSALYFCASSVATGLDGYTFGSGTRLTVV.

The chain employs TRBV5-1 and TRBJ2-1; D remains unclear. Trimming took 2 bases from V and 5 from J, leaving 8 bases between them. CDR1 and CDR2 from the germline V gene are SGHRS and YFSETQ. The CDR3 loop spans 13 amino acids. CDR3 nucleotides: TGCGCCAGCAGCTTCCGTGGGGACAATGAGCAGTTCTTC. It yields the protein CASSFRGDNEQFF.

The rearrangement links TRBV5-1 to TRBJ1-2, with a weak D call TRBD1 (5 bases). CDR3 size: 14 residues. In germline, CDR1 is SGHRS, CDR2 YFSETQ. The V end was cut by 4 bases, the J end by 3 bases, with 13 bases between. DNA for the CDR3: TGCGCCAGCAGCCCCGGGGGAGGGGACTATGGCTACACCTTC. Translated, it gives CASSPGGGDYGYTF.

The chain joins TRBV5-1 to TRBJ1-4, with a weak D call TRBD1 (6 bases). Trimming pared 4 bases from V and 8 bases from J, leaving 12 bases between. Germline V gives CDR1 SGHRS, CDR2 YFSETQ. This CDR3 has 13 residues. DNA of the CDR3: TGCGCCAGCAGCCTAGGGGGGCGAGAAAAACTGTTTTTT. This translates into CASSLGGREKLFF.

This clone has more than one count but fewer than ten. V gene TRBV30 combines with J gene TRBJ1-5, with D possibly being TRBD1 (5 bases). V lost 2 bases and J lost 3, with 8 bases in between. The CDR3 consists of 13 residues. In germline, CDR1 is GTSNPN, CDR2 SVGIG (reference sequence). The DNA for the CDR3 is TGTGCCTGGAGTTTGGGGCCCAATCAGCCCCAGCATTTT. It specifies CAWSLGPNQPQHF.

The chain combines TRBV7-8 with TRBJ2-6, with a possible D match to TRBD2 (6 bases). This CDR3 spans 20 amino acids. V shed 2 bases and J shed 0 bases, with 20 bases lying between them. Germline-derived CDR1 and CDR2 are SGHVS and FQNEAQ. The CDR3 DNA is TGTGCCAGCAGCTTATCTGGCAGACGACTAGATACCTCTGGGGCCAACGTCCTGACTTTC. Amino acid sequence: CASSLSGRRLDTSGANVLTF.

V gene TRBV29-1 combines with J gene TRBJ2-7; perhaps TRBD1 as D (6 bases). The CDR3 sequence is 12 residues long. V shed 4 bases and J shed 6 bases, with 13 bases lying between them. Germline V lookup: CDR1 SQVTM, CDR2 ANQGSEA. The CDR3 spells CSVVGTGFEQYF. The CDR3 DNA sequence: TGCAGCGTTGTGGGAACAGGGTTCGAGCAGTACTTC.

This clone was detected only once. The rearrangement links TRBV5-1 to TRBJ1-2; the D gene is possibly TRBD1 (5 bases). The CDR3 is 17 residues long. Germline lookup yields CDR1 SGHRS and CDR2 YFSETQ. Deletions cut 1 base from V and 2 bases from J, with 18 bases between. CDR3 residues: CASSLNQSPGPNYGYTF. In DNA, the CDR3 is TGCGCCAGCAGCTTGAACCAGAGCCCGGGACCCAACTATGGCTACACCTTC. Drawing the rest from reference TRBV5-1 and TRBJ1-2, the complete variable domain is KAGVTQTPRYLIKTRGQQVTLSCSPISGHRSVSWYQQTPGQGLQFLFEYFSETQRNKGNFPGRFSGRQFSNSRSEMNVSTLELGDSALYLCASSLNQSPGPNYGYTFGSGTRLTVV.